This record covers a single TCR beta chain. Its antigen is as yet unknown. Generated by immunoSEQ multiplex PCR, the TCRdb table keeps only in-frame clones and is missing some. The data contain about 110,000 clones, 85% to 90% of them singletons. The record originates from a study of Tregs in tolerant kidney transplant recipients. Unstimulated Tregs (CD4+CD25+CD127-) and CD4+CD25- non-Tregs were sorted from PBMCs. Study-level findings and limits: Validation in larger populations is needed because few patients were studied.

Specimen: CD4+ T cells from blood, collected before the transplant. The source of this sequence is a human donor who received a combined kidney and bone marrow transplant.

CDR3 nucleotide sequence: TGTGCCAGCACCCAAGGGCGGACAGGGGGAATTAGCAATCAGCCCCAGCATTTT. The encoded protein is CASTQGRTGGISNQPQHF. The chain recombines TRBV2 with TRBJ1-5; 10 bases agree with TRBD1. Germline assignment: CDR1 SNHLY and CDR2 FYNNEI. This CDR3 is built from 18 residues. With V trimmed by 7 bases and J by 0 bases, 12 bases remained unmatched.